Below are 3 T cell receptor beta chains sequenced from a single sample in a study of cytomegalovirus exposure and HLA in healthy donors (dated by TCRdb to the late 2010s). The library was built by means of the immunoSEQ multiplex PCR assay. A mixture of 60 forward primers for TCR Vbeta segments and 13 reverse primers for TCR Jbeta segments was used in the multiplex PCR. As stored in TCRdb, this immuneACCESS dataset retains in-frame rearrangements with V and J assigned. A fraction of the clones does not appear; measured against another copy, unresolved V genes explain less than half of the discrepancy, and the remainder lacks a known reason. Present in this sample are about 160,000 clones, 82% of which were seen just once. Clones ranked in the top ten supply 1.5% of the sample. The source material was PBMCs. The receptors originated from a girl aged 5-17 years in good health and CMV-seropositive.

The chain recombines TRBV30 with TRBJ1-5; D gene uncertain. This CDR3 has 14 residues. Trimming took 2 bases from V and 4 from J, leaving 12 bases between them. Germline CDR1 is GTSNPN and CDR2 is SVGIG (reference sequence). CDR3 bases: TGTGCCTGGAGTACCCCACTATCGAATCAGCCCCAGCATTTT. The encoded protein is CAWSTPLSNQPQHF.

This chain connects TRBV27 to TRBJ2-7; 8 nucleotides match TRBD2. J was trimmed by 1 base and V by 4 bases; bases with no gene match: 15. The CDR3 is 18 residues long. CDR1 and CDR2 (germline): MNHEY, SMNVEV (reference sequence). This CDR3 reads CASSSRPPSGGGSYEQYF. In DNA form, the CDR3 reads TGTGCCAGCAGTTCCCGACCCCCTTCCGGGGGGGGTTCCTACGAGCAGTACTTC.

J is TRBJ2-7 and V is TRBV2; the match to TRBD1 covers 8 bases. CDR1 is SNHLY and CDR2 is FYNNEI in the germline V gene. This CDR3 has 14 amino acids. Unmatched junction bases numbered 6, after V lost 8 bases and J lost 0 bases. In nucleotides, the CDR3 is TGTGCCAGCGGTGGTGGGACAGGCTCCTACGAGCAGTACTTC. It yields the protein CASGGGTGSYEQYF.